A selection of T cell receptor beta chains follows, all from one sample in a study of patients and donors after allogeneic stem cell transplantation. TCRdb processed the RT-PCR reads anew with MiXCR; each CDR3 protein has one entry. In the table there are about 960,000 distinct CDR3 sequences, roughly 18% of which are singletons. The sequencing input was blood, either unsorted or a sorted T cell fraction (not recorded which). All receptors come from a human donor who was either an allogeneic HSCT recipient or a stem cell or donor lymphocyte infusion donor (not recorded which). It is not recorded whose cells these are; they may come from a transplant donor. CDR3s include the opening cysteine and the closing phenylalanine or tryptophan. The D gene is left open where the match is weak. The size entry is marked missing in some rows and otherwise reads once, few, many or a size class.

j_call clone_size v_call d_call cdr3_aa cdr3_nt
TRBJ2-3 - TRBV5-1 TRBD2 CASSLPSGTDTQYF TGCGCCAGCAGCTTGCCTAGCGGGACAGATACGCAGTATTTT
TRBJ2-6 few TRBV6-2/TRBV6-3 - CASSYSGNVLTF TGTGCCAGCAGTTACTCTGGCAACGTCCTGACTTTC
TRBJ2-4 - TRBV14 - CASSQTVNIQYF TGTGCCAGCAGCCAAACAGTTAACATTCAGTACTTC
TRBJ2-7 few TRBV20-1 - CSARVTNYEQYF TGCAGTGCTAGGGTGACTAACTACGAGCAGTACTTC
TRBJ1-2 - TRBV6-5 - CASSYSGGTNYGYTF TGTGCCAGCAGTTACTCAGGCGGAACTAACTATGGCTACACCTTC
TRBJ2-3 few TRBV11-2 - CASSLIAGALTDTQYF TGTGCCAGCAGCTTAATTGCGGGGGCGCTCACAGATACGCAGTATTTT
TRBJ2-3 - TRBV5-1 - CASSLAVVPDTQYF TGCGCCAGCAGCTTGGCTGTCGTTCCAGATACGCAGTATTTT
TRBJ2-7 - TRBV20-1 TRBD1 CSADRELYEQYF TGCAGTGCCGACAGGGAGTTGTACGAGCAGTACTTC
TRBJ2-2 - TRBV7-4 TRBD1 CASRHRQGVHTGELFF TGTGCCAGCAGACATAGACAGGGGGTCCACACCGGGGAGCTGTTTTTT
TRBJ1-2 - TRBV7-9 - CASSLAQVRGGGYTF TGTGCCAGCAGCTTAGCGCAGGTCAGGGGCGGCGGCTACACCTTC
TRBJ2-3 few TRBV28 - CASESLAAGADTQYF TGTGCCAGCGAGAGCCTAGCGGCAGGGGCAGATACGCAGTATTTT
TRBJ1-5 - TRBV5-6 - CASSLGEQGPQHF TGTGCCAGCAGCTTGGGGGAACAGGGGCCCCAGCATTTT
TRBJ1-5 few TRBV12-3/TRBV12-4 - CASSQVRQSYSNQPQHF TGTGCCAGCAGCCAAGTTAGACAGTCTTATAGCAATCAGCCCCAGCATTTT
TRBJ2-1 - TRBV20-1 - CSAREGREQFF TGCAGTGCTAGAGAAGGGCGGGAGCAGTTCTTC
TRBJ2-1 - TRBV20-1 - CSARGPRNEQFF TGCAGTGCTAGAGGGCCCCGCAATGAGCAGTTCTTC
TRBJ2-7 - TRBV18 TRBD1 CASSPLGTGGLGEQYF TGTGCCAGCTCACCCCTGGGGACAGGGGGCCTTGGAGAGCAGTACTTC
TRBJ2-3 few TRBV5-1 TRBD2 CASSPGTSGGAADTQYF TGCGCCAGCAGCCCGGGGACTAGCGGGGGGGCAGCAGATACGCAGTATTTT
TRBJ2-3 - TRBV9 - CASSREVRDTQYF TGTGCCAGCAGCAGAGAGGTCCGAGATACGCAGTATTTT
TRBJ2-2 few TRBV12-3/TRBV12-4 TRBD1 CASSSARTGETGELFF TGTGCCAGCAGTTCCGCCCGCACAGGGGAAACCGGGGAGCTGTTTTTT
TRBJ2-5 few TRBV12-3/TRBV12-4 - CASLGNPWETQYF TGTGCCAGCCTCGGCAACCCCTGGGAGACCCAGTACTTC
TRBJ2-5 - TRBV29-1 TRBD1 CSMRGQSQETQYF TGCAGCATGAGGGGACAGAGCCAAGAGACCCAGTACTTC